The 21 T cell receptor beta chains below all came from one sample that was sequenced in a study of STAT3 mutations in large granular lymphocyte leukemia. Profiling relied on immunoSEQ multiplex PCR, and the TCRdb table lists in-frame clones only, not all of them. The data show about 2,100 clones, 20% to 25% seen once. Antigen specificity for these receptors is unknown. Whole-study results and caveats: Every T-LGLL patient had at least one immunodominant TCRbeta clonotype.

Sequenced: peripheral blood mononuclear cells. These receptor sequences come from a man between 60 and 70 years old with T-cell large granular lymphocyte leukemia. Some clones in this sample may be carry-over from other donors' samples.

DNA of the CDR3: TGTGCCTGGAGTTGGCCAGGACAAGAGACCCAGTACTTC. Translating gives CAWSWPGQETQYF. This chain uses TRBV30 with TRBJ2-5; D unclear. Germline CDR1 and CDR2: GTSNPN and SVGIG (reference sequence). The CDR3 extends over 13 amino acids. V shed 2 bases and J shed 2 bases, with 9 bases lying between them.

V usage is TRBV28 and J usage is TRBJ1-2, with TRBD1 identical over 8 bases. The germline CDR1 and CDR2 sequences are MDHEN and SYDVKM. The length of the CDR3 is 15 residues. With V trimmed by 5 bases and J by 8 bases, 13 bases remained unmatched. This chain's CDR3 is CASSPSDRDGGGYTF. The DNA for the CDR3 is TGTGCCAGCAGTCCCTCGGACAGGGACGGCGGGGGCTACACCTTC.

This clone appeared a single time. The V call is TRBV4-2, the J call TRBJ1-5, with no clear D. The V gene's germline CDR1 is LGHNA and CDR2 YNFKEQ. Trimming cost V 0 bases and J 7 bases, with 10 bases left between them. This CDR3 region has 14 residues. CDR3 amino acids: CASSQDWGSQPQHF. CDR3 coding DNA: TGTGCCAGCAGCCAAGACTGGGGTTCACAGCCCCAGCATTTT.

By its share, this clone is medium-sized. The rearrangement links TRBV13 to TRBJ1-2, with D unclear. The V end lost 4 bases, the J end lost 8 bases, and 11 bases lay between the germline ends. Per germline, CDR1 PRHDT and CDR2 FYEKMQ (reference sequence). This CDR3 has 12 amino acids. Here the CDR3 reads CASSSLESGYTF. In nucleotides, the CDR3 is TGTGCCAGCAGCTCTTTGGAGTCAGGCTACACCTTC.

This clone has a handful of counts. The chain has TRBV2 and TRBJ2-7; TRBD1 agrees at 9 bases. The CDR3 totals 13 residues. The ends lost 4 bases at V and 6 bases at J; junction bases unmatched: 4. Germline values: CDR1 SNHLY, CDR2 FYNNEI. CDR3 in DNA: TGTGCCAGCAGTGCTGGGACAGGGACCGAGCAGTACGTC. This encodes CASSAGTGTEQYV.

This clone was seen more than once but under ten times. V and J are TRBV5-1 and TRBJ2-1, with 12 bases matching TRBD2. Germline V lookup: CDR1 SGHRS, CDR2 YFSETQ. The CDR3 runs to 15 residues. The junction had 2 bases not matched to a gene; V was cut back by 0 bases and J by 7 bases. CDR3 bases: TGCGCCAGCAGCTTGGAGCTAGCGGGGGGGAATGAGCAGTTCTTC. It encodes CASSLELAGGNEQFF.

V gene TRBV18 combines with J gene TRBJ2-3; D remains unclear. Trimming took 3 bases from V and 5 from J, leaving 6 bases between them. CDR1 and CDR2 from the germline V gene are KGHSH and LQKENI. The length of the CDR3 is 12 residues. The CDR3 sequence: CASSPGLDTQYF. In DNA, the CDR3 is TGTGCCAGCTCACCCGGCCTAGATACGCAGTATTTT.

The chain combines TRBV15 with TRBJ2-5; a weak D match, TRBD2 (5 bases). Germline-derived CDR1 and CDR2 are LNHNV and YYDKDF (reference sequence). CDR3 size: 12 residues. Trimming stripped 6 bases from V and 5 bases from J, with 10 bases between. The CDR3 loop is CATSRGLETQYF. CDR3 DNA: TGTGCCACCAGTCGTGGACTGGAGACCCAGTACTTC.

The DNA for the CDR3 is TGCGCCAGCAGCCTCCAGACAGGGTACGCCTACGAGCAGTACTTC. Translated, it gives CASSLQTGYAYEQYF. The chain uses TRBV5-1 and TRBJ2-7; 7 bases fit TRBD1. Germline V gene data show CDR1 as SGHRS and CDR2 as YFSETQ. V trimming: 4 bases; J trimming: 2 bases; junction bases outside the gene matches: 9. This CDR3 comprises 15 residues.

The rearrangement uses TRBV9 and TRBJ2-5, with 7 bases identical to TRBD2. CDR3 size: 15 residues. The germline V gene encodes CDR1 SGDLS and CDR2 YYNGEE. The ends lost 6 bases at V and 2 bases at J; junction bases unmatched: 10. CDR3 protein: CASTPNLGGQETQYF. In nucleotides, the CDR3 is TGTGCCAGCACCCCGAATCTGGGGGGGCAAGAGACCCAGTACTTC.

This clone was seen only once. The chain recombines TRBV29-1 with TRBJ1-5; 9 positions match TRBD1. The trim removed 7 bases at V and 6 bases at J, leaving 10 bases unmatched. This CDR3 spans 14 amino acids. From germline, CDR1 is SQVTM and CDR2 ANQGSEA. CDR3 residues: CSASTGGNSQPQHF. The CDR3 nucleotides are TGCAGCGCCTCGACAGGGGGGAACAGTCAGCCCCAGCATTTT.

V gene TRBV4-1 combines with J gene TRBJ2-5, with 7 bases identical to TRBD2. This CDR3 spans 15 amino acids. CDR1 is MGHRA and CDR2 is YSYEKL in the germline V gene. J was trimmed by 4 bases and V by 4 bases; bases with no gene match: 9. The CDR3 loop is CASSLYWGGPETQYF. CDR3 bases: TGCGCCAGCAGCCTCTATTGGGGGGGACCAGAGACCCAGTACTTC.

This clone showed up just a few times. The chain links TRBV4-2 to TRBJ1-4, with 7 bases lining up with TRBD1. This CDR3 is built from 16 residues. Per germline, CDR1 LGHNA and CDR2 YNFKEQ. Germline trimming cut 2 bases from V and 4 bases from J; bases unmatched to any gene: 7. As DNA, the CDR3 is TGTGCCAGCAGCCAAAGGACGGACAGGCTTAATGAAAAACTGTTTTTT. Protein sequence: CASSQRTDRLNEKLFF.

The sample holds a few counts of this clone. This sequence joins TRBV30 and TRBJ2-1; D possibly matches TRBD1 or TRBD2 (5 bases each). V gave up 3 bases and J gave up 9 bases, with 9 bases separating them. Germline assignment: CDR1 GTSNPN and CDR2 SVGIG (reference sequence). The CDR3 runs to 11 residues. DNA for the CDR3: TGTGCCTGGAGCGAGGGGACTGAGCAGTTCTTC. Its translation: CAWSEGTEQFF.

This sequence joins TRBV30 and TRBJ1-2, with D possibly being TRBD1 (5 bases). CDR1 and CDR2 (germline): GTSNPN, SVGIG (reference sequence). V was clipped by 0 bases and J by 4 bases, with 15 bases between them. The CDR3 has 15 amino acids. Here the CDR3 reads CAWSVLAGSTYGYTF. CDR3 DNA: TGTGCCTGGAGTGTACTAGCAGGGTCCACCTATGGCTACACCTTC. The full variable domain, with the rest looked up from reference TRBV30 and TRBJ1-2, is SQTIHQWPATLVQPVGSPLSLECTVEGTSNPNLYWYRQAAGRGLQLLFYSVGIGQISSEVPQNLSASRPQDRQFILSSKKLLLSDSGFYLCAWSVLAGSTYGYTFGSGTRLTVV.

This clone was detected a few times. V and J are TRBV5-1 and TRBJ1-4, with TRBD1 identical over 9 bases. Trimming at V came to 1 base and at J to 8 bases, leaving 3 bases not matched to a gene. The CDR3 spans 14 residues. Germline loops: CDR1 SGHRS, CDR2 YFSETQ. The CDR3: CASSLIGQGEKLFF. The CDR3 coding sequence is TGCGCCAGCAGCTTGATTGGACAGGGGGAAAAACTGTTTTTT. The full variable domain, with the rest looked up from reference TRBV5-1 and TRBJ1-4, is KAGVTQTPRYLIKTRGQQVTLSCSPISGHRSVSWYQQTPGQGLQFLFEYFSETQRNKGNFPGRFSGRQFSNSRSEMNVSTLELGDSALYLCASSLIGQGEKLFFGSGTQLSVL.

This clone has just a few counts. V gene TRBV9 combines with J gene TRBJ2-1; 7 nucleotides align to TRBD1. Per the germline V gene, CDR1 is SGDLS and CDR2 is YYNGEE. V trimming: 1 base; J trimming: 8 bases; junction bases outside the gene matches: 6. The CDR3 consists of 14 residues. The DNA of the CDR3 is TGTGCCAGCAGCGTACCTACAGGGGCAGATGAGCAGTTCTTC. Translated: CASSVPTGADEQFF.

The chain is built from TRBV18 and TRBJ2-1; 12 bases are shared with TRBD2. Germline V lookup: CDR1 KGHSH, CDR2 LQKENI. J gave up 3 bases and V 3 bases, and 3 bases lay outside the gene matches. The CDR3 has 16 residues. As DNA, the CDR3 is TGTGCCAGCTCACCGCTAGCGGGAGGGGGCTACAATGAGCAGTTCTTC. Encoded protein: CASSPLAGGGYNEQFF.

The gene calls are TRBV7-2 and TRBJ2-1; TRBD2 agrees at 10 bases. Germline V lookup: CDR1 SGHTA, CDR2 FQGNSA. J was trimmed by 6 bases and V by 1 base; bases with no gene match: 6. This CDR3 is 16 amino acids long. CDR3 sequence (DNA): TGTGCCAGCAGCTTAGGTAGCCTAGCGGGGGTCAATGAGCAGTTCTTC. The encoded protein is CASSLGSLAGVNEQFF.

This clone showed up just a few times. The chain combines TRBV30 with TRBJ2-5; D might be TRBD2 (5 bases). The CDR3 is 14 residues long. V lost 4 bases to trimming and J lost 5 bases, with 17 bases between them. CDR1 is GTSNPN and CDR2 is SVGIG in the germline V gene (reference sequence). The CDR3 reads CAWTDRTRGETQYF. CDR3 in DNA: TGTGCCTGGACCGATAGAACCCGAGGGGAGACCCAGTACTTC.

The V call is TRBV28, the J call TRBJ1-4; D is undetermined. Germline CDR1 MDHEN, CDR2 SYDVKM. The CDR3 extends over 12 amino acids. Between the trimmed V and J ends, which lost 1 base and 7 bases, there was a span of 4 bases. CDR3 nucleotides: TGTGCCAGCAGTTTATTCGCTGAAAAACTGTTTTTT. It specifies CASSLFAEKLFF.